This T cell receptor (beta chain) was obtained from a study of T cells in Graves' hyperthyroidism and ophthalmopathy. This clonotype occurred many times. The CDR3 has 15 amino acids. The V gene's germline CDR1 is SNHLY and CDR2 FYNNEI. V was clipped by 6 bases and J by 1 base, with 16 bases between them. The source material, RNA transcripts, was used to amplify TCR beta CDR3 regions. With the HTBI primer set, the TCR CDR3 went through a first round of RT-PCR. TCRdb re-called the multiplex PCR reads through MiXCR, storing one row per CDR3 protein. The repertoire has some 440,000 distinct CDR3 sequences, 15% to 18% of them found once; the top ten carry 7.7%.

The chain uses TRBV2 and TRBJ2-7; D gene unclear. This receptor was taken from a woman aged 18-29 years with Graves' hyperthyroidism. Material for sequencing was blood. Here the CDR3 DNA reads TGTGCCAGCAGCCGGGCGCCCGGAATATCCTACGAGCAGTACTTC. This translates into CASSRAPGISYEQYF.